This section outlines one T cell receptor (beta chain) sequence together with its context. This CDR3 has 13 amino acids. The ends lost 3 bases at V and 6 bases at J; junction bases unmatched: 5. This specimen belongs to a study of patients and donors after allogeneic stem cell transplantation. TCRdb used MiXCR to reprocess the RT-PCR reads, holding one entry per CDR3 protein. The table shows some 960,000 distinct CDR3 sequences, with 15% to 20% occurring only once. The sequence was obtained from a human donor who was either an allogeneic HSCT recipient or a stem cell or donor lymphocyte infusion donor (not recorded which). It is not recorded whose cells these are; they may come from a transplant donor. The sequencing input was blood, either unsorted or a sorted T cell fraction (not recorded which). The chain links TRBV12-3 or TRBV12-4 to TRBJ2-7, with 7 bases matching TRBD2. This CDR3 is CASSFGGGSEQYF. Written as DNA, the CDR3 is TGTGCCAGCAGTTTTGGGGGGGGAAGCGAGCAGTACTTC.